What follows are 7 T cell receptor beta chains derived from one specimen sequenced in a study of graft-versus-host responses after intestinal transplantation. No antigen has been identified for these receptors. TCRdb's copy holds only in-frame clones and misses some; the assay was immunoSEQ multiplex PCR. The repertoire has fewer than 85,000 clones, approximately 93% of them found once; the top ten carry approximately 0.5%. The sequencing used unstimulated CD8+ T cells sorted from spleen or lymph node cells, collected before intestinal transplant. These receptor sequences come from a human donor who received an intestinal transplant.

A single count supports this clone. The gene calls are TRBV6-1 and TRBJ1-1; D unresolved. The V end lost 7 bases, the J end lost 5 bases, and 14 bases lay between the germline ends. Germline CDR1 MNHNS, CDR2 SASEGT. The CDR3 is 13 amino acids. CDR3 nucleotide sequence: TGTGCCAGCATCAACCCAGTGGGGACTGAAGCTTTCTTT. It codes for CASINPVGTEAFF.

CDR3 DNA sequence: TGTGCCAGCAGTGGACAAGAGACCCAGTACTTC. Translation gives CASSGQETQYF. The chain recombines TRBV25-1 with TRBJ2-5; D is unresolved. The CDR3 is made up of 11 amino acids. Trimming removed 4 bases from V and 2 bases from J, with 2 bases in between. Germline V gene data show CDR1 as MGHDK and CDR2 as SYGVNS.

The chain recombines TRBV30 with TRBJ2-2; D is unclear. In germline, CDR1 is GTSNPN, CDR2 SVGIG (reference sequence). The CDR3 has 13 residues. V dropped 5 bases and J dropped 1 base, with 8 bases sitting between them. The CDR3 spells CAWEPGNTGELFF. The CDR3 DNA reads as TGTGCCTGGGAACCAGGGAACACCGGGGAGCTGTTTTTT.

About this clone itself: This sample also contains other DNA sequences that code for the same CDR3. The gene calls are TRBV27 and TRBJ2-7; perhaps D is TRBD1 or TRBD2 (5 bases each). The germline CDR1 and CDR2 sequences are MNHEY and SMNVEV (reference sequence). This CDR3 is 13 amino acids long. V dropped 2 bases and J dropped 4 bases, with 9 bases sitting between them. CDR3 residues: CASSLGGDYEQYF. The CDR3 DNA follows: TGTGCCAGCAGTTTAGGGGGAGATTACGAGCAGTACTTC.

V is TRBV5-4 and J is TRBJ2-5; no definite D call. The CDR3 sequence is 14 residues long. Trimming left V 0 bases short and J 0 bases short, with 6 bases between. CDR1 and CDR2 from the germline V gene are SGHNT and YYREEE (reference sequence). The CDR3 reads CASSLEVDQETQYF. The CDR3 region has the DNA TGTGCCAGCAGCTTGGAGGTCGACCAAGAGACCCAGTACTTC.

V is TRBV11-2 and J is TRBJ2-1, with 9 positions matching TRBD1. CDR3 length: 16 amino acids. Looked up from germline, CDR1 is SGHAT and CDR2 is FQNNGV. Germline trimming cut 3 bases from V and 4 bases from J; bases unmatched to any gene: 7. CDR3 amino acids: CASSFQGTGKYNEQFF. CDR3 coding DNA: TGTGCCAGCAGCTTTCAAGGGACAGGGAAATACAATGAGCAGTTCTTC.

The V gene is TRBV7-2, the J gene TRBJ2-7, with TRBD1 matching 12 bases. The ends lost 3 bases at V and 4 bases at J; junction bases unmatched: 10. This CDR3 contains 17 residues. Germline V gene data show CDR1 as SGHTA and CDR2 as FQGNSA. The CDR3 DNA follows: TGTGCCAGCAGCTTGAGTGGGACAGGGGGCGGGGGATACGAGCAGTACTTC. This encodes CASSLSGTGGGGYEQYF.